This T cell receptor (beta chain) is drawn from a study of OX40 agonist ivuxolimab in advanced cancers. Study-level background: Patients received intravenous ivuxolimab every 2 weeks at 0.01 to 10 mg/kg.

Here immunoSEQ multiplex PCR was the method, and the copy in TCRdb shows in-frame clones only, minus some. The table shows around 50,000 clones, with around 87% occurring only once. The CDR3 is 13 residues long. Trimming removed 0 bases from V and 4 bases from J, with 7 bases in between. The germline gives CDR1 SGHRS, CDR2 YFSETQ. The specimen comprised CD4+ or CD8+ T cells sorted from blood, sampled in a trial of the OX40 agonist ivuxolimab. The rearrangement uses TRBV5-1 and TRBJ1-2; D is uncertain. The sequence was collected from an adult with an advanced solid tumor such as melanoma, head and neck, liver or kidney cancer. CDR3 in amino acids: CASSLEGVYGYTF. The CDR3 DNA follows: TGCGCCAGCAGCTTGGAAGGAGTCTATGGCTACACCTTC. The full variable domain, completed using reference TRBV5-1 and TRBJ1-2, is KAGVTQTPRYLIKTRGQQVTLSCSPISGHRSVSWYQQTPGQGLQFLFEYFSETQRNKGNFPGRFSGRQFSNSRSEMNVSTLELGDSALYLCASSLEGVYGYTFGSGTRLTVV.